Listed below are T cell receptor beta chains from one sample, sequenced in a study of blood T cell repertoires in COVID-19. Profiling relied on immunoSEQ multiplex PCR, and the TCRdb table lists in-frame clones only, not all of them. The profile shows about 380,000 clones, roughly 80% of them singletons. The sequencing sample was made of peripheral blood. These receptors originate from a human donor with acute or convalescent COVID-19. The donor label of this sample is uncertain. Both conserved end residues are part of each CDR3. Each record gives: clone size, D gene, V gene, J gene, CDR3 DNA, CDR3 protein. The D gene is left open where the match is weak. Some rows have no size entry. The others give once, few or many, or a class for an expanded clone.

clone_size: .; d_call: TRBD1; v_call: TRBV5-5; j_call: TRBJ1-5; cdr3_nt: TGTGCCAGCAGCTTACAGGGGGGAAATCAGCCCCAGCATTTT; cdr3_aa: CASSLQGGNQPQHF
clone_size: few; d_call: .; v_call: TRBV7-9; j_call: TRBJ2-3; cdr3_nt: TGTGCCAGCAGGCCGGTCGGTATTAGCACAGATACGCAGTATTTT; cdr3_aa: CASRPVGISTDTQYF
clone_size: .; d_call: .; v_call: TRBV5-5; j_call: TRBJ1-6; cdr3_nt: TGTGCCAGCAGCTTGGTCCATCAGGCCTCCTACTCACCCCTCCACTTT; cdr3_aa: CASSLVHQASYSPLHF
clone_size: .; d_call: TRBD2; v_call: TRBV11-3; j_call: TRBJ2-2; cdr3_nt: TGTGCCAGCAGCCCCCGGGTTAGCGGGCTTGACACCGGGGAGCTGTTTTTT; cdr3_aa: CASSPRVSGLDTGELFF
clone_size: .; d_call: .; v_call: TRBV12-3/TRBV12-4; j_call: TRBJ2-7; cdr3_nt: TGTGCCAGCAGGCTGGACACCTCCTACGAGCAGTACTTC; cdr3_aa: CASRLDTSYEQYF
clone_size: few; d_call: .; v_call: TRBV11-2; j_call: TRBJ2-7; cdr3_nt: TGTGCCAGCAGCACCGGACTACGAGGAGGCGAGCAGTACTTC; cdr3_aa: CASSTGLRGGEQYF
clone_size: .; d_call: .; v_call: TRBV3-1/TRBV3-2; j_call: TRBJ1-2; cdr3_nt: TGTGCCAGCAGCCAAGATGAGGCCGGGGGCTATGGCTACACCTTC; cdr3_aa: CASSQDEAGGYGYTF
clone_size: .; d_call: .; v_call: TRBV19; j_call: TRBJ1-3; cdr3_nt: TGTGCCAGTAGCCGGGTTAGGGGAGGATCTGGAAACACCATATATTTT; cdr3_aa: CASSRVRGGSGNTIYF
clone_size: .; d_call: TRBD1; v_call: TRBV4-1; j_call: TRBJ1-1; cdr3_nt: TGCGCCAGCAGCCAAGGATTCCCAGGGGGCGCTGAAGCTTTCTTT; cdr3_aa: CASSQGFPGGAEAFF
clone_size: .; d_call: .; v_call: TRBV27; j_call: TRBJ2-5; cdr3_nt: TGTGCCAGCAGTTCCCCCCTGAGGGCAGAGACCCAGTACTTC; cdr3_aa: CASSSPLRAETQYF
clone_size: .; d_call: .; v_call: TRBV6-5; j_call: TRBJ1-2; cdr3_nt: TGTGCCAGCAGTTACTCCGGGACACAACGTGGGGGCTACACCTTC; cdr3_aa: CASSYSGTQRGGYTF
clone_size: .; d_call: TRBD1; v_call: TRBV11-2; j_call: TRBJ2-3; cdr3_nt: TGTGCCAGCAGTAGACAGGGGATCACAGATACGCAGTATTTT; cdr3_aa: CASSRQGITDTQYF
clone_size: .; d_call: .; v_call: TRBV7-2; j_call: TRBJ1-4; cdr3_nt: TGTGCCAGCAGCTCCAAGACAGGTACTGAAAAACTGTTTTTT; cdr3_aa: CASSSKTGTEKLFF
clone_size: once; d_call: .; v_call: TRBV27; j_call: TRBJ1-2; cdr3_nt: TGTGCCAGCAGTTTATCGGGCAACTATGGCTACACCTTC; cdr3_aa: CASSLSGNYGYTF
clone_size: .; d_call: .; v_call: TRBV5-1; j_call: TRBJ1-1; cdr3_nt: TGCGCCAGCAGCTCGAGGGCACAGAACACTGAAGCTTTCTTT; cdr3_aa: CASSSRAQNTEAFF
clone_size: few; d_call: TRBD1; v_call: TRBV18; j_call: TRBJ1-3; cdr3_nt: TGTGCCAGCTCATCGAACAGGGGCCGTGGTCAATCTGGAAACACCATATATTTT; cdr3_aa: CASSSNRGRGQSGNTIYF
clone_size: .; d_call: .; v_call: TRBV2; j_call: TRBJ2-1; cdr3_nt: TGTGCCAGCAGTCCCCTACTAGCTAATGAGCAGTTCTTC; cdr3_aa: CASSPLLANEQFF
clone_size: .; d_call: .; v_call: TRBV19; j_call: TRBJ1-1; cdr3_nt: TGTGCCAGTAGTTCCAGGACATGGGGGAACACTGAAGCTTTCTTT; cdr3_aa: CASSSRTWGNTEAFF
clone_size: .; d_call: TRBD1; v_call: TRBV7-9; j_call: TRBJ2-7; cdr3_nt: TGTGCCAGCAGCCGGACAGGGGGCGAGTACGAGCAGTACTTC; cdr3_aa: CASSRTGGEYEQYF
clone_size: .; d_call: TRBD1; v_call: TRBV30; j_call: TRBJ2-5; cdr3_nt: TGTGCCTGGAACGGACAGGGAGTCCAAGAGACCCAGTACTTC; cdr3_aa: CAWNGQGVQETQYF
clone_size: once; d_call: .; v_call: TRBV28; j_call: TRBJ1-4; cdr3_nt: TGTGCCAGCAGTTTATACAAAAACGTGGCTAATGAAAAACTGTTTTTT; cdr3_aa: CASSLYKNVANEKLFF
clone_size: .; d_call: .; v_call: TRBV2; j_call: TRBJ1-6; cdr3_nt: TGTGCCAGCAGTGATATGGAGGCACGTTATTCACCCCTCCACTTT; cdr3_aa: CASSDMEARYSPLHF
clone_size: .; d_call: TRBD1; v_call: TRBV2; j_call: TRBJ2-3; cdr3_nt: TGTGCCAGCAGTGAAGAGGGACAGATTACCACAGATACGCAGTATTTT; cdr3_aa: CASSEEGQITTDTQYF
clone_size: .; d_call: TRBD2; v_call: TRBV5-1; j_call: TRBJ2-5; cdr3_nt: TGCGCCAGCAGCTTGGGGGGGACTAGCGTACAAGAGACCCAGTACTTC; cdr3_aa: CASSLGGTSVQETQYF
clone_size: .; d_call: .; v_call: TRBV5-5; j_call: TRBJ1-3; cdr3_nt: TGTGCCAGCAGCTTCGACAACTCTGGAAACACCATATATTTT; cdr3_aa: CASSFDNSGNTIYF
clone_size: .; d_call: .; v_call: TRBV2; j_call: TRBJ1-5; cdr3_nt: TGTGCCAGCAGTGAAGATGGACAGCGAGCCGGTCAGCCCCAGCATTTT; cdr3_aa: CASSEDGQRAGQPQHF
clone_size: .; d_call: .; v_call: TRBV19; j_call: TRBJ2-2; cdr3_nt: TGTGCCAGTAGTATAGCCCGGAACACCGGGGAGCTGTTTTTT; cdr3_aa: CASSIARNTGELFF
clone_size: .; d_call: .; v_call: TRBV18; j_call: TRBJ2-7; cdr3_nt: TGTGCCAGCTCGAGAGACAGCACCTACGAGCAGTACTTC; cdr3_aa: CASSRDSTYEQYF
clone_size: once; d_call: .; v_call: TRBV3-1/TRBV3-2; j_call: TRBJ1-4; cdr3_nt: TGTGCCAGCAGCCAAGTGGCAGGGGAAAAACTGTTTTTT; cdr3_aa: CASSQVAGEKLFF
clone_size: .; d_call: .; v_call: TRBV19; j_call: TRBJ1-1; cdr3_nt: TGTGCCACCTCCCCGGGGGACCGACCTTACACTGAAGCTTTCTTT; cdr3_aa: CATSPGDRPYTEAFF
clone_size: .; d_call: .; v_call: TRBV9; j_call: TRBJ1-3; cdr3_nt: TGTGCCAGCAGCGTATCCAGGGGATCAAACACCATATATTTT; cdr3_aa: CASSVSRGSNTIYF
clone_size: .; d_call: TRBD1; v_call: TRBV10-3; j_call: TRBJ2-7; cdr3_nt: TGTGCCATCAGCGCCGGGACAGGGCTGGTCGAGCAGTACTTC; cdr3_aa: CAISAGTGLVEQYF
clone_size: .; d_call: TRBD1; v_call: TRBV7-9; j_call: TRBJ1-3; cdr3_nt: TGTGCCAGCAGCAGGGGGACAGGGGGCATTGGAAACACCATATATTTT; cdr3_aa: CASSRGTGGIGNTIYF
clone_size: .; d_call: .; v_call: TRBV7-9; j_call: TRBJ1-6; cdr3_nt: TGTGCCAGCAGCTTAGGAGACAGGAGCTCCTATAATTCACCCCTCCACTTT; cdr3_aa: CASSLGDRSSYNSPLHF
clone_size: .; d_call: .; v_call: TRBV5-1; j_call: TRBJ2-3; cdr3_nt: TGCGCCAGCAGCTTGGCGGGTATTAGCACAGATACGCAGTATTTT; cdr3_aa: CASSLAGISTDTQYF
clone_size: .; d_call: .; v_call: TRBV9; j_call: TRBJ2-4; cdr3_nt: TGTGCCAGCAGCCCATGGTGGGGCGGGGGCCTCTTAGCCAAAAACATTCAGTACTTC; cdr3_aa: CASSPWWGGGLLAKNIQYF
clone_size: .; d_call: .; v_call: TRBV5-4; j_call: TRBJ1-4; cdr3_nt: TGTGCCAGCAGGTCGTCAACTAATGAAAAACTGTTTTTT; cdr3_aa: CASRSSTNEKLFF
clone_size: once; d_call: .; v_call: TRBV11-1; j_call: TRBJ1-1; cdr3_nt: TGTGCCAGCAGCTATGCCGGACAAAACACTGAAGCTTTCTTT; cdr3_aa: CASSYAGQNTEAFF
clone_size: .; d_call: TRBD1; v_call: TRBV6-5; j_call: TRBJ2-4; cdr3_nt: TGTGCCAGCGGAAGGGACAGCCAAAACATTCAGTACTTC; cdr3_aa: CASGRDSQNIQYF
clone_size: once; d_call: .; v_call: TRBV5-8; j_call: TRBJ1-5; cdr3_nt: TGTGCCAGCAGCTTTGACTTACGGAATCAGCCCCAGCATTTT; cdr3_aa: CASSFDLRNQPQHF